This is a list of T cell receptor beta chains from one sample in a study of T cells after somatic rescue of genetic block. The table came from immunoSEQ multiplex PCR; TCRdb's copy has only in-frame clones and leaves some out. The repertoire holds around 100,000 clones, with around 90% as singletons. Input material: peripheral blood mononuclear cells (PBMCs). These TCRs come from a woman aged 18-30 years. Each CDR3 is given with its conserved first and last residue. Fields, in order: clone size, J gene, D gene, V gene, CDR3 protein, CDR3 DNA. D genes are given only for firm matches. Expanded clones get a size class; other rows say once, few or many, or leave the size out.

clone_size: NA; j_call: TRBJ1-1; d_call: TRBD1; v_call: TRBV5-1; cdr3_aa: CASSLTDRGQTEAFF; cdr3_nt: TGCGCCAGCAGCCTAACGGACAGGGGGCAAACTGAAGCTTTCTTT
clone_size: NA; j_call: TRBJ1-1; d_call: TRBD1; v_call: TRBV5-4; cdr3_aa: CASRSGTGGGTEAFF; cdr3_nt: TGTGCCAGCAGATCCGGGACAGGGGGCGGGACTGAAGCTTTCTTT
clone_size: NA; j_call: TRBJ1-5; d_call: NA; v_call: TRBV4-1; cdr3_aa: CASSQDLSGSQPQHF; cdr3_nt: TGCGCCAGCAGCCAAGATCTGTCGGGGAGTCAGCCCCAGCATTTT
clone_size: NA; j_call: TRBJ1-2; d_call: NA; v_call: TRBV5-6; cdr3_aa: CASSWSSGYTF; cdr3_nt: TGTGCCAGCAGCTGGTCTAGTGGCTACACCTTC
clone_size: NA; j_call: TRBJ2-2; d_call: TRBD1; v_call: TRBV9; cdr3_aa: CASGDRGYGTGELFF; cdr3_nt: TGTGCCAGCGGTGACAGGGGGTATGGCACCGGGGAGCTGTTTTTT
clone_size: once; j_call: TRBJ2-2; d_call: NA; v_call: TRBV4-2; cdr3_aa: CASSQGRGQHTGELFF; cdr3_nt: TGTGCCAGCAGCCAGGGTAGGGGACAACACACCGGGGAGCTGTTTTTT
clone_size: NA; j_call: TRBJ2-3; d_call: TRBD1; v_call: TRBV29-1; cdr3_aa: CSVDRGKDTQYF; cdr3_nt: TGCAGCGTCGACAGGGGGAAGGATACGCAGTATTTT
clone_size: NA; j_call: TRBJ2-3; d_call: TRBD1; v_call: TRBV11-1; cdr3_aa: CASSSDRERDTQYF; cdr3_nt: TGTGCCAGCAGCTCGGACAGGGAGAGAGATACGCAGTATTTT
clone_size: NA; j_call: TRBJ1-2; d_call: TRBD1; v_call: TRBV11-3; cdr3_aa: CASSPRDRGPWDGYTF; cdr3_nt: TGTGCCAGCAGCCCCCGGGACAGGGGGCCATGGGATGGCTACACCTTC
clone_size: once; j_call: TRBJ1-3; d_call: NA; v_call: TRBV6-1; cdr3_aa: CASSESRRAAGNTIYF; cdr3_nt: TGTGCCAGCAGTGAAAGTAGGAGGGCGGCTGGAAACACCATATATTTT
clone_size: NA; j_call: TRBJ2-7; d_call: NA; v_call: TRBV6-5; cdr3_aa: CASSFGPHYEQYF; cdr3_nt: TGTGCCAGCAGCTTCGGCCCTCACTACGAGCAGTACTTC
clone_size: NA; j_call: TRBJ2-5; d_call: NA; v_call: TRBV11-3; cdr3_aa: CASSLGGTTQETQYF; cdr3_nt: TGTGCCAGCAGCTTAGGGGGTACAACTCAAGAGACCCAGTACTTC
clone_size: NA; j_call: TRBJ1-2; d_call: NA; v_call: TRBV6-1; cdr3_aa: CASSGVGTYGYTF; cdr3_nt: TGTGCCAGCAGTGGGGTCGGGACCTATGGCTACACCTTC
clone_size: few; j_call: TRBJ2-6; d_call: NA; v_call: TRBV4-3; cdr3_aa: CASSQDGGGSGANVLTF; cdr3_nt: TGCGCCAGCAGCCAAGATGGAGGGGGCTCTGGGGCCAACGTCCTGACTTTC
clone_size: NA; j_call: TRBJ2-7; d_call: NA; v_call: TRBV18; cdr3_aa: CASSRDETYEQYF; cdr3_nt: TGTGCCAGCTCACGGGACGAGACCTACGAGCAGTACTTC
clone_size: NA; j_call: TRBJ2-1; d_call: NA; v_call: TRBV4-3; cdr3_aa: CASSQTGSTNEQFF; cdr3_nt: TGCGCCAGCAGCCAAACCGGGAGCACCAATGAGCAGTTCTTC
clone_size: NA; j_call: TRBJ1-4; d_call: NA; v_call: TRBV7-9; cdr3_aa: CASSFQPGEKLFF; cdr3_nt: TGTGCCAGCAGTTTCCAGCCGGGTGAAAAACTGTTTTTT
clone_size: NA; j_call: TRBJ1-1; d_call: NA; v_call: TRBV7-9; cdr3_aa: CASSLATGTEAFF; cdr3_nt: TGTGCCAGCAGCTTAGCCACAGGGACTGAAGCTTTCTTT
clone_size: NA; j_call: TRBJ1-2; d_call: TRBD1; v_call: TRBV7-2; cdr3_aa: CASSLRQGEDYGYTF; cdr3_nt: TGTGCCAGCAGCTTACGACAGGGAGAAGACTATGGCTACACCTTC
clone_size: NA; j_call: TRBJ2-2; d_call: TRBD1; v_call: TRBV5-4; cdr3_aa: CASSFPRGRDTGELFF; cdr3_nt: TGTGCCAGCAGCTTTCCCAGGGGGCGAGACACCGGGGAGCTGTTTTTT
clone_size: few; j_call: TRBJ2-3; d_call: NA; v_call: TRBV6-5; cdr3_aa: CASSPRASTDTQYF; cdr3_nt: TGTGCCAGCAGTCCGCGGGCGAGCACAGATACGCAGTATTTT
clone_size: once; j_call: TRBJ2-2; d_call: NA; v_call: TRBV7-3; cdr3_aa: CASSSFGLRDTGELFF; cdr3_nt: TGTGCCAGCAGCTCTTTCGGACTTAGGGACACCGGGGAGCTGTTTTTT
clone_size: NA; j_call: TRBJ2-3; d_call: NA; v_call: TRBV5-1; cdr3_aa: CASSPEGSVDTQYF; cdr3_nt: TGCGCCAGCAGCCCGGAGGGGTCGGTGGATACGCAGTATTTT
clone_size: NA; j_call: TRBJ1-1; d_call: NA; v_call: TRBV14; cdr3_aa: CASSQDKQVIRFTEAFF; cdr3_nt: TGTGCCAGCAGCCAAGATAAACAGGTGATAAGATTTACTGAAGCTTTCTTT
clone_size: NA; j_call: TRBJ1-2; d_call: NA; v_call: TRBV18; cdr3_aa: CASSPPGEGGYTF; cdr3_nt: TGTGCCAGCTCACCCCCAGGGGAGGGTGGCTACACCTTC
clone_size: NA; j_call: TRBJ1-5; d_call: NA; v_call: TRBV4-3; cdr3_aa: CASSLGASEPNQPQHF; cdr3_nt: TGCGCCAGCAGCCTGGGGGCCAGCGAACCTAATCAGCCCCAGCATTTT
clone_size: NA; j_call: TRBJ2-3; d_call: NA; v_call: TRBV2; cdr3_aa: CASSQGGPPDTQYF; cdr3_nt: TGTGCCAGCAGCCAGGGTGGGCCCCCAGATACGCAGTATTTT
clone_size: NA; j_call: TRBJ2-3; d_call: TRBD1; v_call: TRBV30; cdr3_aa: CAWSPRTGPDTQYF; cdr3_nt: TGTGCCTGGAGTCCGAGGACAGGGCCAGATACGCAGTATTTT
clone_size: NA; j_call: TRBJ2-3; d_call: NA; v_call: TRBV6-6; cdr3_aa: CASIYRGGTTDTQYF; cdr3_nt: TGTGCCAGCATCTACAGGGGGGGGACCACAGATACGCAGTATTTT
clone_size: NA; j_call: TRBJ2-1; d_call: TRBD1; v_call: TRBV5-6; cdr3_aa: CASRPPTGGSGNEQFF; cdr3_nt: TGTGCCAGCAGGCCCCCAACAGGGGGGAGCGGGAATGAGCAGTTCTTC
clone_size: NA; j_call: TRBJ2-1; d_call: NA; v_call: TRBV7-9; cdr3_aa: CASSFQDSYNEQFF; cdr3_nt: TGTGCCAGCAGCTTTCAGGACTCCTACAATGAGCAGTTCTTC
clone_size: NA; j_call: TRBJ2-5; d_call: NA; v_call: TRBV5-4; cdr3_aa: CASSSRDFQETQYF; cdr3_nt: TGTGCCAGCAGCTCGAGGGATTTTCAAGAGACCCAGTACTTC
clone_size: NA; j_call: TRBJ2-7; d_call: NA; v_call: TRBV4-2; cdr3_aa: CASSQETGGVYEQYF; cdr3_nt: TGTGCCAGCAGCCAAGAAACAGGTGGAGTCTACGAGCAGTACTTC
clone_size: NA; j_call: TRBJ2-1; d_call: NA; v_call: TRBV27; cdr3_aa: CASSRKGHQLINEQFF; cdr3_nt: TGTGCCAGCAGTAGGAAGGGGCATCAATTGATCAATGAGCAGTTCTTC
clone_size: NA; j_call: TRBJ2-1; d_call: TRBD2; v_call: TRBV7-9; cdr3_aa: CASSLDSGGYNEQFF; cdr3_nt: TGTGCCAGCAGCTTAGATAGCGGGGGTTACAATGAGCAGTTCTTC
clone_size: NA; j_call: TRBJ2-3; d_call: TRBD1; v_call: TRBV7-6; cdr3_aa: CASSITGTADTQYF; cdr3_nt: TGTGCCAGCAGCATAACCGGGACAGCCGATACGCAGTATTTT
clone_size: once; j_call: TRBJ2-2; d_call: TRBD1; v_call: TRBV6-1; cdr3_aa: CASNQDRDTGELFF; cdr3_nt: TGTGCCAGCAACCAAGACAGGGACACCGGGGAGCTGTTTTTT
clone_size: NA; j_call: TRBJ1-2; d_call: TRBD1; v_call: TRBV4-1; cdr3_aa: CASSPGTGSYGYTF; cdr3_nt: TGCGCCAGCAGCCCCGGGACAGGGTCCTATGGCTACACCTTC
clone_size: NA; j_call: TRBJ1-2; d_call: NA; v_call: TRBV5-6; cdr3_aa: CASSTGSRVTF; cdr3_nt: TGTGCCAGCAGCACAGGGAGTCGGGTTACGTTC
clone_size: NA; j_call: TRBJ1-1; d_call: NA; v_call: TRBV10-3; cdr3_aa: CAIGGQSMNTEAFF; cdr3_nt: TGTGCCATCGGTGGACAGTCCATGAACACTGAAGCTTTCTTT
clone_size: NA; j_call: TRBJ1-2; d_call: NA; v_call: TRBV6-6; cdr3_aa: CASLPAANYGYTF; cdr3_nt: TGTGCCAGCCTCCCAGCGGCTAACTATGGCTACACCTTC
clone_size: NA; j_call: TRBJ1-1; d_call: NA; v_call: TRBV7-9; cdr3_aa: CASSALGSTEAFF; cdr3_nt: TGTGCCAGCAGTGCCCTGGGGAGCACTGAAGCTTTCTTT
clone_size: NA; j_call: TRBJ2-5; d_call: NA; v_call: TRBV9; cdr3_aa: CASSVAPAPGRGLETQYF; cdr3_nt: TGTGCCAGCAGCGTAGCCCCGGCTCCGGGGCGGGGGCTAGAGACCCAGTACTTC
clone_size: NA; j_call: TRBJ1-1; d_call: NA; v_call: TRBV30; cdr3_aa: CAWSRNTEAFF; cdr3_nt: TGTGCCTGGAGTCGGAACACTGAAGCTTTCTTT
clone_size: few; j_call: TRBJ1-1; d_call: NA; v_call: TRBV18; cdr3_aa: CASQWEENTEAFF; cdr3_nt: TGTGCCAGCCAATGGGAGGAGAACACTGAAGCTTTCTTT
clone_size: NA; j_call: TRBJ1-1; d_call: NA; v_call: TRBV5-5; cdr3_aa: CASSLRTLNTEAFF; cdr3_nt: TGTGCCAGCAGCTTGCGGACCCTGAACACTGAAGCTTTCTTT